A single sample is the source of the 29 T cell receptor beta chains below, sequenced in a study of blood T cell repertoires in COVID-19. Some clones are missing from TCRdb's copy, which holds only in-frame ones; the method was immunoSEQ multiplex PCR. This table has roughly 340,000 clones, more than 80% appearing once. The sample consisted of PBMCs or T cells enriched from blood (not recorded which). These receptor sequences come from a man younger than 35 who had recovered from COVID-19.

CDR3 sequence reads: CASGDPGLAGSSSYNEQFF. As DNA, the CDR3 is TGCGCCAGCGGCGACCCGGGACTAGCGGGGTCGAGCTCCTACAATGAGCAGTTCTTC. This chain joins TRBV10-1 and TRBJ2-1; 13 nucleotides line up with TRBD2. The junction had 13 bases not matched to a gene; V was cut back by 8 bases and J by 0 bases. The germline V gene has CDR1 WNHNN and CDR2 SYGVQD (reference sequence). The CDR3 is 19 residues long.

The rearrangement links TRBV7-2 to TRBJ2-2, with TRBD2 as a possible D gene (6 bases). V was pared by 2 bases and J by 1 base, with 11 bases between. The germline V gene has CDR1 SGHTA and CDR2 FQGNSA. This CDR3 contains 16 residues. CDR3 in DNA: TGTGCCAGCAGCTTAATGGGAGGCTGGAACACCGGGGAGCTGTTTTTT. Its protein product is CASSLMGGWNTGELFF.

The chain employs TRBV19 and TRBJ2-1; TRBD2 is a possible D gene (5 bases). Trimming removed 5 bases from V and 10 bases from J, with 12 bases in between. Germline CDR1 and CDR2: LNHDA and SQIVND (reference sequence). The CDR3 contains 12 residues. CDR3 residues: CASSPYRGEQFF. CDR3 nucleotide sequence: TGTGCCAGTAGTCCGTACCGCGGGGAGCAGTTCTTC.

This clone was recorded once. The DNA for the CDR3 is TGTGCCAGCACCCCATGGACAGGCTCCTACGAGCAGTACTTC. Protein product: CASTPWTGSYEQYF. The chain carries TRBV6-5 and TRBJ2-7, with 7 bases matching TRBD1. V shed 7 bases, J shed 0 bases, and the junction held 6 bases outside the gene matches. From germline, CDR1 is MNHEY and CDR2 SVGAGI. This CDR3 is 14 amino acids long.

CDR3 sequence (DNA): TGCGCCAGCAGCTTGGGTCGCGGACAGGGGTACCAAGAGACCCAGTACTTC. Protein: CASSLGRGQGYQETQYF. The J gene is TRBJ2-5, the V gene TRBV5-1, with 9 bases that match TRBD1. The CDR3 totals 17 residues. CDR1 and CDR2 (germline): SGHRS, YFSETQ. V lost 0 bases to trimming and J lost 0 bases; unmatched junction nucleotides: 6.

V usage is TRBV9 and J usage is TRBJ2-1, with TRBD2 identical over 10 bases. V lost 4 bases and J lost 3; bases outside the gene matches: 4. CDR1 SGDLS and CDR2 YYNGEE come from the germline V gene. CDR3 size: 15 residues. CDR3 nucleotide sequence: TGTGCCAGCAGCATCTTAGCGGGGGGCTACAATGAGCAGTTCTTC. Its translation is CASSILAGGYNEQFF.

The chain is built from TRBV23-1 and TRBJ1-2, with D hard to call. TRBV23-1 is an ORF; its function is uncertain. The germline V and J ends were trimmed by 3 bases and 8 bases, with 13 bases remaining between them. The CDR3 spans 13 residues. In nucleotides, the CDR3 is TGCGCCAGCAGTCACCGCAATGATGGCGGCTACACCTTC. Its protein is CASSHRNDGGYTF.

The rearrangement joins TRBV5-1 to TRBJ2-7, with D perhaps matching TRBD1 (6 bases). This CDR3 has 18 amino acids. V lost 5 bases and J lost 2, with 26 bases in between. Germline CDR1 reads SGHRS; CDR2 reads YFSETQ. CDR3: CASSPRPIEDRSTYEQYF. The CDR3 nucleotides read TGCGCCAGCAGTCCGAGACCGATTGAGGACAGAAGTACCTACGAGCAGTACTTC.

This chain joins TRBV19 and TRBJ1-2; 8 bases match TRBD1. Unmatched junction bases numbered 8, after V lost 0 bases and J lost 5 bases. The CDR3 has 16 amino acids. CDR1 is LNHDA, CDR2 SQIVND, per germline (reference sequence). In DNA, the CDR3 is TGTGCCAGTAGTATAGAAGCGCCAGGACAGGGATATGGCTACACCTTC. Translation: CASSIEAPGQGYGYTF.

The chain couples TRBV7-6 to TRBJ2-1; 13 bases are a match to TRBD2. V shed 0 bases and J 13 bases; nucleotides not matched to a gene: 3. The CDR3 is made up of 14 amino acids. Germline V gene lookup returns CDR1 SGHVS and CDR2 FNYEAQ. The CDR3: CASSLAGTSGIQFF. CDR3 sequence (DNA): TGTGCCAGCAGCTTAGCGGGGACTAGCGGGATACAGTTCTTC.

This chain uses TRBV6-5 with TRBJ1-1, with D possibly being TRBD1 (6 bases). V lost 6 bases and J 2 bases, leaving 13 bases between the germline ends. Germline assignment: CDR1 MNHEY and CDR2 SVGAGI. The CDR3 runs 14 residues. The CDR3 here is CASSLMTGNTEAFF. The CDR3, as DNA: TGTGCCAGCAGCCTGATGACAGGAAACACTGAAGCTTTCTTT.

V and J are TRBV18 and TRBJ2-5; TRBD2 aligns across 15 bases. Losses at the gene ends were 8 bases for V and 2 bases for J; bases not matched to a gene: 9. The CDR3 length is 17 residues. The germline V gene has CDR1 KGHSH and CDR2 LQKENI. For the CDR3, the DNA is TGTGCCAGCCGAGGGACTAGCGGGGGGCGTTTTCAAGAGACCCAGTACTTC. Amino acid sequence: CASRGTSGGRFQETQYF.

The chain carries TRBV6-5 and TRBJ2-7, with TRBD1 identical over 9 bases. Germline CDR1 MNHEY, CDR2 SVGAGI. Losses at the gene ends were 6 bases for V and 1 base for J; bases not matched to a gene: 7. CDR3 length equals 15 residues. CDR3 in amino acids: CASSPGTGLSYEQYF. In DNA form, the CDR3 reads TGTGCCAGCAGCCCCGGGACAGGGTTATCCTACGAGCAGTACTTC.

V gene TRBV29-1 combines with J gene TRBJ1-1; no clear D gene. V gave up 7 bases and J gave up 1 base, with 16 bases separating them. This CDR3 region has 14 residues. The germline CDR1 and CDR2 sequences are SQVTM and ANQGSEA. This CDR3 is CSARTDRWNTEAFF. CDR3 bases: TGCAGCGCGAGGACTGACCGATGGAACACTGAAGCTTTCTTT.

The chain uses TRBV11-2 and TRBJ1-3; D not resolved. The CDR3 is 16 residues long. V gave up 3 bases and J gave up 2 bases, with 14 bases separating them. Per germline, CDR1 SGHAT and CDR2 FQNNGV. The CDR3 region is CASSFRTLPTGNTIYF. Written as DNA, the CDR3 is TGTGCCAGCAGCTTCAGGACTCTCCCTACTGGAAACACCATATATTTT.

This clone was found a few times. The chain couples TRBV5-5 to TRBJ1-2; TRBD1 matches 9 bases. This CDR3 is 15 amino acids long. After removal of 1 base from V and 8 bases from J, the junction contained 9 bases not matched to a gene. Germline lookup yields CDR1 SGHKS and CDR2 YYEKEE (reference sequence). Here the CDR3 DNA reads TGTGCCAGCAGCTTGAAAGGACAGGGGATGGTAGGCTACACCTTC. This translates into CASSLKGQGMVGYTF.

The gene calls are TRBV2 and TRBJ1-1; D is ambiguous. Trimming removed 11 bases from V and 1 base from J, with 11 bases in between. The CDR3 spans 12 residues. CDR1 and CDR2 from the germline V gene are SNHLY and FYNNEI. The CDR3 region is CARERQNTEAFF. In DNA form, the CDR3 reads TGTGCCCGAGAGAGACAGAACACTGAAGCTTTCTTT.

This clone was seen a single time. CDR3 loop: CASSLRVPPEQYF. The DNA for the CDR3 is TGTGCCAGCAGTTTGCGAGTTCCTCCCGAGCAGTACTTC. The chain has TRBV28 and TRBJ2-7; D remains ambiguous. The CDR3 has 13 amino acids. Germline V lookup: CDR1 MDHEN, CDR2 SYDVKM. V was shortened by 3 bases and J by 6 bases, with 12 bases between the two germline ends. The full variable domain, its missing parts supplied by reference TRBV28 and TRBJ2-7, is DVKVTQSSRYLVKRTGEKVFLECVQDMDHENMFWYRQDPGLGLRLIYFSYDVKMKEKGDIPEGYSVSREKKERFSLILESASTNQTSMYLCASSLRVPPEQYFGPGTRLTVT.

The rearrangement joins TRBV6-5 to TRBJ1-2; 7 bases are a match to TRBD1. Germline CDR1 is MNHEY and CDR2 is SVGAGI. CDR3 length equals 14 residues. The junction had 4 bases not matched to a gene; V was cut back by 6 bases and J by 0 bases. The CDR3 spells CASRTGQANYGYTF. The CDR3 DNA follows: TGTGCCAGCAGGACAGGACAGGCTAACTATGGCTACACCTTC.

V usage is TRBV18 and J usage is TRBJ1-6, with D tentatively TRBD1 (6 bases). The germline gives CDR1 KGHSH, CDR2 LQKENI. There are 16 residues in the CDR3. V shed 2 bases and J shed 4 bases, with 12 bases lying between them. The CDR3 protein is CASSPAPDSYNSPLHF. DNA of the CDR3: TGTGCCAGCTCACCAGCCCCGGACAGTTATAATTCACCCCTCCACTTT.

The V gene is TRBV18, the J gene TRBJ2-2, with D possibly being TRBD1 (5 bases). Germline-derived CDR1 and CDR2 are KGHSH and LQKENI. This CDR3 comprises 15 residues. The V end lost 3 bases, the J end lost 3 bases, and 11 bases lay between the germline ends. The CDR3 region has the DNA TGTGCCAGCTCACCTCTCCAGGGATACACCGGGGAGCTGTTTTTT. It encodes CASSPLQGYTGELFF.

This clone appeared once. CDR3 bases: TGTGCCTGGAGCGATATGACTAGCGGGAGGGCCTATGAGCAGTTCTTC. It codes for CAWSDMTSGRAYEQFF. V usage is TRBV30 and J usage is TRBJ2-1; the match to TRBD2 covers 14 bases. V was clipped by 3 bases and J by 8 bases; unmatched bases: 9. This CDR3 has 16 residues. The germline CDR1 and CDR2 sequences are GTSNPN and SVGIG (reference sequence).

CDR3 DNA sequence: TGTGCCAGCAGTGGACAGGGGATGGCCTATGGCTACACCTTC. This encodes CASSGQGMAYGYTF. The rearrangement uses TRBV2 and TRBJ1-2; 8 nucleotides match TRBD1. This CDR3 is built from 14 residues. The germline gives CDR1 SNHLY, CDR2 FYNNEI. Trimming cost V 4 bases and J 4 bases; bases outside gene matches: 5.

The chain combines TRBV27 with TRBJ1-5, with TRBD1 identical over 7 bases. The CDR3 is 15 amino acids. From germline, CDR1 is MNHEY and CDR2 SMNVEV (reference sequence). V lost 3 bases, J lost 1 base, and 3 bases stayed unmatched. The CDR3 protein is CASSLMGQSNQPQHF. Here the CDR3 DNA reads TGTGCCAGCAGTTTGATGGGACAGAGCAATCAGCCCCAGCATTTT.

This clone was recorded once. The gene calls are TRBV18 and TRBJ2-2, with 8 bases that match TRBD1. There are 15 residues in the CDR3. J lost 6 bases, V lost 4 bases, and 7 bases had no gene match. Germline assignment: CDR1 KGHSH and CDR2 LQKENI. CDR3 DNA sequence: TGTGCCAGCTCACGAGGACAGGGTATAGCCGGGGAGCTGTTTTTT. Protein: CASSRGQGIAGELFF.

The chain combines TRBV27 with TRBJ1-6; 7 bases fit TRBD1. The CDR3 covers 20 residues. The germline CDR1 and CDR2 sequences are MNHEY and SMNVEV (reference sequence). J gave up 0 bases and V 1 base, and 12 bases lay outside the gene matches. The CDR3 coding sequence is TGTGCCAGCAGTTTATTCGCCTCGGGACAGTTCCTCTCCTATAATTCACCCCTCCACTTT. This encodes CASSLFASGQFLSYNSPLHF.

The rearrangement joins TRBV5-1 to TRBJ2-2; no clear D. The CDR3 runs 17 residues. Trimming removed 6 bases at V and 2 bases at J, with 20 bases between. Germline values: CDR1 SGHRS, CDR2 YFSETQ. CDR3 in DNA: TGCGCCAGCACGACCAGCCAGGCGCCCTCTAACACCGGGGAGCTGTTTTTT. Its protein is CASTTSQAPSNTGELFF. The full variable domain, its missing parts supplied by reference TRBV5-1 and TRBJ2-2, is KAGVTQTPRYLIKTRGQQVTLSCSPISGHRSVSWYQQTPGQGLQFLFEYFSETQRNKGNFPGRFSGRQFSNSRSEMNVSTLELGDSALYLCASTTSQAPSNTGELFFGEGSRLTVL.

This chain's CDR3 is CASRLGSGNTIYF. DNA of the CDR3: TGTGCCAGCAGACTTGGTTCGGGAAACACCATATATTTT. This chain uses TRBV6-5 with TRBJ1-3; D is uncertain. V lost 6 bases to trimming and J lost 4 bases, with 10 bases between them. Germline V gene sequence: CDR1 MNHEY, CDR2 SVGAGI. CDR3 length: 13 amino acids.

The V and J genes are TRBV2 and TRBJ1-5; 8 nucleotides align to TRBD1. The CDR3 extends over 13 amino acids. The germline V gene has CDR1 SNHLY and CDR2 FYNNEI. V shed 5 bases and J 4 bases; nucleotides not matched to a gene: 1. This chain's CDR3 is CASSWTGNQPQHF. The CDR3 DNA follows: TGTGCCAGCAGTTGGACAGGGAATCAGCCCCAGCATTTT.